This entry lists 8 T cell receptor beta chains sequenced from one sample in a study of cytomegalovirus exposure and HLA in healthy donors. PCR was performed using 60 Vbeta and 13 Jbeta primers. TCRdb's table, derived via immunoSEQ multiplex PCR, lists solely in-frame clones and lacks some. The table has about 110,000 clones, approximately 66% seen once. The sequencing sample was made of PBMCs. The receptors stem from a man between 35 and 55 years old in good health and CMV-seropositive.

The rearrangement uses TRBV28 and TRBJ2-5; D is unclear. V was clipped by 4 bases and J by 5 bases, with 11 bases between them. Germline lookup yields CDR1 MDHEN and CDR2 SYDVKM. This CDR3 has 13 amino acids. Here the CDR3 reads CASSSDLDETQYF. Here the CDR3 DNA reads TGTGCCAGCAGTTCCGATCTAGATGAGACCCAGTACTTC.

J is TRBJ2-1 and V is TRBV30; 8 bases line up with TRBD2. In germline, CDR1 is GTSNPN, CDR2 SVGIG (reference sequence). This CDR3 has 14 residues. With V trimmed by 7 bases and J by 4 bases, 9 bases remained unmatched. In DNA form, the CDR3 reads TGTGCCTACTCTAGGGGCGGGGGGTACAATGAGCAGTTCTTC. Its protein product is CAYSRGGGYNEQFF.

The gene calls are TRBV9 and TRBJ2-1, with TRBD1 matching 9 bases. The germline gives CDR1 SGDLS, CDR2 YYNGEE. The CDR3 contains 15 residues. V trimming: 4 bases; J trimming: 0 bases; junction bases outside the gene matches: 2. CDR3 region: CASSSDRGSYNEQFF. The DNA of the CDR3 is TGTGCCAGCAGCTCGGACAGGGGCTCCTACAATGAGCAGTTCTTC.

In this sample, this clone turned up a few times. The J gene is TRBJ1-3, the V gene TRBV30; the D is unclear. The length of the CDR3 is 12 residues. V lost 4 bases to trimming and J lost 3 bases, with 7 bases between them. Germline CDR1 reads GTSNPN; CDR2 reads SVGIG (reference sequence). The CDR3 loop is CAWTGNGNTIYF. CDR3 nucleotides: TGTGCCTGGACAGGAAATGGAAACACCATATATTTT. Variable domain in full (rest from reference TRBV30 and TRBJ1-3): SQTIHQWPATLVQPVGSPLSLECTVEGTSNPNLYWYRQAAGRGLQLLFYSVGIGQISSEVPQNLSASRPQDRQFILSSKKLLLSDSGFYLCAWTGNGNTIYFGEGSWLTVV.

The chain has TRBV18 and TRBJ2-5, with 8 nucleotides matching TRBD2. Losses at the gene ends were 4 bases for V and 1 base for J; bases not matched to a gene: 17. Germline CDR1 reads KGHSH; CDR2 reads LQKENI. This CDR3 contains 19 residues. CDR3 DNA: TGTGCCAGCTCACGACGGACGACTAGCGCAACGCCAAGCCAAGAGACCCAGTACTTC. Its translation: CASSRRTTSATPSQETQYF.

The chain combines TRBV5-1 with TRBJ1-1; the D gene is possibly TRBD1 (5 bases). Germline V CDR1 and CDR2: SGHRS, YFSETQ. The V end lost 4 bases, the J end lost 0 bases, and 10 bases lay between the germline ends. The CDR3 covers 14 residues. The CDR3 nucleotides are TGCGCCAGCAGCCGGGGGACGGTGAACACTGAAGCTTTCTTT. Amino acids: CASSRGTVNTEAFF.

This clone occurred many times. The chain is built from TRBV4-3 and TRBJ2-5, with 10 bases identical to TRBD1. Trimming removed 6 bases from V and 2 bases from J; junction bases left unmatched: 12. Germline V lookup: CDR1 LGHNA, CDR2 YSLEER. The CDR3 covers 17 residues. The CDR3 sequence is CASSQYSGTGDQETQYF. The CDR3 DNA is TGCGCCAGCAGTCAATACTCCGGGACAGGGGATCAAGAGACCCAGTACTTC.

The CDR3: CASSWSQGANSPLHF. In nucleotides, the CDR3 is TGCGCCAGCAGCTGGTCACAGGGGGCAAATTCACCCCTCCACTTT. The rearrangement joins TRBV5-1 to TRBJ1-6; 9 bases agree with TRBD1. The CDR3 has 15 amino acids. Germline V gene lookup returns CDR1 SGHRS and CDR2 YFSETQ. Trimming removed 3 bases from V and 7 bases from J; junction bases left unmatched: 5.